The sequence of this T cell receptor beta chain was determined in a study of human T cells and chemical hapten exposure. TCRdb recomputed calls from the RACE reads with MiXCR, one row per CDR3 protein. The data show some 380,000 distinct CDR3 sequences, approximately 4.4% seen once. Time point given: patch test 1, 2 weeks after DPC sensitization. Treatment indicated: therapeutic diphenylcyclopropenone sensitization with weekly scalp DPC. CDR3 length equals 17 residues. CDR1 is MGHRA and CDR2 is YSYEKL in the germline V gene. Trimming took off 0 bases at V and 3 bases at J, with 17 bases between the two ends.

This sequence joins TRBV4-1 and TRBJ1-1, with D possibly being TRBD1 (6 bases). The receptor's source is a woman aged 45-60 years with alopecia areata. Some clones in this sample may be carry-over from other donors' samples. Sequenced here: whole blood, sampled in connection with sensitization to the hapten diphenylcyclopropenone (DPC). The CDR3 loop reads CASSQEGHGGADTEAFF. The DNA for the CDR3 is TGCGCCAGCAGCCAAGAAGGGCATGGGGGGGCCGACACTGAAGCTTTCTTT.